The rows below give T cell receptor beta chains drawn from one sample of a study of Graves' ophthalmopathy and Graves' hyperthyroidism. A single record per CDR3 protein comes from TCRdb applying MiXCR to the multiplex PCR reads. The sample gives some 750,000 distinct CDR3 sequences, roughly 40% of which show up once; about 40% is in the top ten. Sequencing was carried out using peripheral blood. These receptors came from an adult man with Graves' ophthalmopathy. The CDR3 runs from the conserved cysteine through the conserved F or W. Each record gives: V gene, J gene, CDR3 protein.

TRBV7-9	TRBJ2-5	CASSLSYRQQETQYF
TRBV24-1	TRBJ1-5	CATSASAGRTNQPQHF
TRBV7-2	TRBJ1-6	CASSLYYPGHPPLHF
TRBV3-1	TRBJ1-1	CASSRGGTEAFF
TRBV2	TRBJ1-5	CASSSRTGERNQPQHF
TRBV19	TRBJ1-1	CASKKQRGTDKAFF
TRBV29-1	TRBJ1-1	CSVLTGNTEAFF
TRBV7-2	TRBJ2-7	CASSADPPGAYEQYF
TRBV10-2	TRBJ1-2	CASSEGSQDRRDYTF
TRBV5-1	TRBJ2-7	CASSPPGLAEYEQYF
TRBV29-1	TRBJ2-5	CSVEGRGGVGETQYF
TRBV4-3	TRBJ1-1	CASSQPLSGSTEAFF
TRBV6-5	TRBJ1-5	CASTWLGSNQPQHF
TRBV11-2	TRBJ1-1	CASSPRVVATEAFF